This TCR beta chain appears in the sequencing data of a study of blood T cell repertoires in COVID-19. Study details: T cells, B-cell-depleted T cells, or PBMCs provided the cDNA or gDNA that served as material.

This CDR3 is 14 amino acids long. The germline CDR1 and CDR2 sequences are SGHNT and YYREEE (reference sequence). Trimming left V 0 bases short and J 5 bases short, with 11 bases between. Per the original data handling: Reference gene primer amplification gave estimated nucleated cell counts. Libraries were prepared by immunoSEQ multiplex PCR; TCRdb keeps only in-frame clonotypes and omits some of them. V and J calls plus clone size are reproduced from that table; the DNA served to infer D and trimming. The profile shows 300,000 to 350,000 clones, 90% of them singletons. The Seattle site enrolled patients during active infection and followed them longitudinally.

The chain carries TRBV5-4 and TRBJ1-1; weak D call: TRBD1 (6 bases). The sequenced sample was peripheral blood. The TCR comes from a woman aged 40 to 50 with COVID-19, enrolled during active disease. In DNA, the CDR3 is TGTGCCAGCAGCTTGGTGGGGGCGCAGACTGAAGCTTTCTTT. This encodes CASSLVGAQTEAFF.